Shown below are 17 T cell receptor beta chains from a single sample sequenced in a study of T cells after yellow fever vaccination. From the 5' RACE reads, TCRdb called clonotypes with MiXCR, one entry per CDR3 protein. The data hold 95,000 to 150,000 distinct CDR3 sequences, with around 15% observed a single time. Here the sequenced sample was CD8+ T cells sorted from PBMCs, taken 5 days after the yellow fever booster vaccination. The receptor set was obtained from a man between 18 and 35 years old who received the YFV17D yellow fever vaccine.

In this sample, this clonotype turned up a few times. V gene TRBV5-1 combines with J gene TRBJ2-1, with a weak D call TRBD2 (5 bases). Per the germline V gene, CDR1 is SGHRS and CDR2 is YFSETQ. The V and J ends lost 0 bases and 7 bases respectively, with 11 bases between them. This CDR3 has 14 amino acids. CDR3 residues: CASSLVEGGNEQFF. CDR3 DNA: TGCGCCAGCAGCTTGGTTGAGGGTGGTAATGAGCAGTTCTTC.

This clonotype was counted between two and nine times. The V call is TRBV4-1, the J call TRBJ1-1; possibly TRBD1 for D (5 bases). Germline V gene lookup returns CDR1 MGHRA and CDR2 YSYEKL. Trimming took off 1 base at V and 5 bases at J, with 8 bases between the two ends. This CDR3 is built from 13 residues. This CDR3 reads CASSQGDGTEAFF. The CDR3 DNA reads TGCGCCAGCAGCCAAGGGGACGGGACTGAAGCTTTCTTT.

This sequence joins TRBV6-1 and TRBJ2-7; 8 positions match TRBD2. This CDR3 has 13 amino acids. Germline V gene lookup returns CDR1 MNHNS and CDR2 SASEGT. The V gene end was trimmed by 7 bases and the J gene end by 5 bases; junction bases not matched to a gene: 7. The CDR3 DNA follows: TGTGCCAGCACGGGGGGGCCCAAGGACGAGCAGTACTTC. Residues: CASTGGPKDEQYF.

This clonotype was observed at least ten times. This chain joins TRBV13 and TRBJ1-3; D not certain. This CDR3 has 18 residues. Trimming shortened V by 2 bases and J by 0 bases, and 17 bases separated the two germline ends. Germline CDR1 is PRHDT and CDR2 is FYEKMQ (reference sequence). The DNA of the CDR3 is TGTGCCAGCAGCTTATTTCCGGTCGCGGGATTCTCTGGAAACACCATATATTTT. Amino acid sequence: CASSLFPVAGFSGNTIYF.

This clonotype was picked up a small number of times. This chain links TRBV9 with TRBJ2-3; 8 bases align to TRBD2. With 2 bases clipped from V and 4 bases from J, the junction kept 9 bases outside the gene matches. The CDR3 runs to 16 residues. Germline V gene lookup returns CDR1 SGDLS and CDR2 YYNGEE. CDR3 sequence: CASSVPLSGGPDTQYF. The CDR3 bases are TGTGCCAGCAGCGTTCCACTATCGGGGGGGCCAGATACGCAGTATTTT. Together with reference TRBV9 and TRBJ2-3, the CDR3 gives the full variable domain: DSGVTQTPKHLITATGQRVTLRCSPRSGDLSVYWYQQSLDQGLQFLIQYYNGEERAKGNILERFSAQQFPDLHSELNLSSLELGDSALYFCASSVPLSGGPDTQYFGPGTRLTVL.

This clonotype was detected a few times. This chain uses TRBV29-1 with TRBJ1-3; 10 bases line up with TRBD1. The junction had 15 bases not matched to a gene; V was cut back by 0 bases and J by 4 bases. Germline loops: CDR1 SQVTM, CDR2 ANQGSEA. The CDR3 is 19 residues long. CDR3 DNA sequence: TGCAGCGTTGAAGATCGTAGCCGGGACAGGGGAGCTGCCGGAAACACCATATATTTT. Its translation: CSVEDRSRDRGAAGNTIYF.

This clonotype was detected only a few times. The rearrangement joins TRBV5-4 to TRBJ2-3; TRBD2 aligns across 10 bases. CDR1 and CDR2 (germline): SGHNT, YYREEE (reference sequence). This CDR3 spans 16 amino acids. With 0 bases clipped from V and 2 bases from J, the junction kept 3 bases outside the gene matches. The CDR3 bases are TGTGCCAGCAGCTTGGGAGCGGGGGGGTACACAGATACGCAGTATTTT. Protein product: CASSLGAGGYTDTQYF.

This clonotype was detected ten times or more. The rearrangement links TRBV6-2 or TRBV6-3 to TRBJ1-1; D not resolved. With 2 bases removed from V and 6 bases from J, the gap between germline ends came to 7 bases. Germline CDR1 reads MNHEY; CDR2 reads SVGEGT. CDR3 size: 12 residues. The CDR3 DNA sequence: TGTGCCAGCAGTTACCTGGGTCCTGAAGCTTTCTTT. It codes for CASSYLGPEAFF.

The chain has TRBV12-3 or TRBV12-4 and TRBJ2-7; 11 positions match TRBD1. This CDR3 contains 16 residues. With 5 bases clipped from V and 3 bases from J, the junction kept 9 bases outside the gene matches. The CDR3 DNA follows: TGTGCCAGCAGTCCGATTCGGGGACAGGGGGACTACGAGCAGTACTTC. It translates to CASSPIRGQGDYEQYF.

This chain connects TRBV27 to TRBJ2-5; no reliable D call. Deletions cut 5 bases from V and 1 base from J, with 17 bases between. This CDR3 region has 16 residues. The germline V gene has CDR1 MNHEY and CDR2 SMNVEV (reference sequence). The CDR3 nucleotides read TGTGCCAGCAGTCACTCCGTGGCGTCAACCCAAGAGACCCAGTACTTC. Translating it yields CASSHSVASTQETQYF.

This clonotype was observed a few times. The rearrangement uses TRBV11-2 and TRBJ2-5; 7 bases agree with TRBD1. CDR3 length: 14 amino acids. J was trimmed by 5 bases and V by 0 bases; bases with no gene match: 3. The germline gives CDR1 SGHAT, CDR2 FQNNGV. The CDR3 here is CASSLEGQWETQYF. CDR3 coding DNA: TGTGCCAGCAGCTTAGAGGGACAGTGGGAGACCCAGTACTTC.

This clonotype has more than one count but fewer than ten. The chain employs TRBV4-2 and TRBJ1-1; TRBD1 might be the D (6 bases). Germline CDR1 LGHNA, CDR2 YNFKEQ. V was pared by 1 base and J by 1 base, with 13 bases between. This CDR3 is built from 16 residues. CDR3 DNA sequence: TGTGCCAGCAGCCAAGCTAGCTTGGACAGGAACACTGAAGCTTTCTTT. Amino acids: CASSQASLDRNTEAFF.

The CDR3 sequence is CASSQGLQGQGTDTQYF. DNA of the CDR3: TGCGCCAGCAGCCAAGGGCTCCAGGGGCAAGGCACAGATACGCAGTATTTT. V is TRBV4-3 and J is TRBJ2-3; D might be TRBD1 (6 bases). Germline V lookup: CDR1 LGHNA, CDR2 YSLEER. This CDR3 is built from 17 residues. V was trimmed by 1 base and J by 1 base, leaving 15 bases between them.

The CDR3 DNA reads as TGCGCCAGCAGCCAATTCAGCGGGGGGAGCACAGATACGCAGTATTTT. Its translation: CASSQFSGGSTDTQYF. The chain links TRBV4-1 to TRBJ2-3; TRBD2 aligns across 9 bases. V lost 2 bases and J lost 0; bases outside the gene matches: 3. Germline lookup yields CDR1 MGHRA and CDR2 YSYEKL. The CDR3 contains 16 residues.

This clonotype came up a few times. The chain has TRBV29-1 and TRBJ2-3; no clear D gene. The germline V gene encodes CDR1 SQVTM and CDR2 ANQGSEA. The V end was cut by 0 bases, the J end by 0 bases, with 10 bases between. This CDR3 is 15 amino acids long. In DNA, the CDR3 is TGCAGCGTTGAAGATCCACTCTCTAGCACAGATACGCAGTATTTT. The encoded protein is CSVEDPLSSTDTQYF.

This clonotype appeared a few times. This rearrangement joins TRBV7-9 to TRBJ2-5; 8 positions match TRBD1. Germline V CDR1 and CDR2: SEHNR, FQNEAQ (reference sequence). The ends lost 2 bases at V and 3 bases at J; junction bases unmatched: 2. The CDR3 has 14 amino acids. DNA of the CDR3: TGTGCCAGCAGCTTACGGGGACAGGAAGAGACCCAGTACTTC. This gives the protein CASSLRGQEETQYF.

V gene TRBV10-2 combines with J gene TRBJ1-6; tentatively, D is TRBD1 (6 bases). This CDR3 has 14 residues. V lost 5 bases, J lost 14 bases, and 19 bases lay in between. Germline CDR1 and CDR2: WSHSY and SAAADI. Written as DNA, the CDR3 is TGCGCCAGCAGTACGCCAGGGAGCGAGGGGGCCCTCCACTTT. Protein product: CASSTPGSEGALHF.